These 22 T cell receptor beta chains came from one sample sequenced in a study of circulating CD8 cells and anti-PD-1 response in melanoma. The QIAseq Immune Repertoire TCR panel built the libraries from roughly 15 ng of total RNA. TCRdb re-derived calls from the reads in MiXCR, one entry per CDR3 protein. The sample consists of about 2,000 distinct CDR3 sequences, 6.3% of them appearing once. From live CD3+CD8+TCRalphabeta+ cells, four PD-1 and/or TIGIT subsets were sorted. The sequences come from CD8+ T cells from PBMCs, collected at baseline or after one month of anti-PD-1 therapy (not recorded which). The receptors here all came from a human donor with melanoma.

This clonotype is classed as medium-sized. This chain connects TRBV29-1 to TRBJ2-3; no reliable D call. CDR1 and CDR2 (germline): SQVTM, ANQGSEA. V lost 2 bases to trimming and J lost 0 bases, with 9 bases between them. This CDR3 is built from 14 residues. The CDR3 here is CSVEPTESTDTQYF. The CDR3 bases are TGCAGCGTTGAACCCACAGAGAGCACAGATACGCAGTATTTT.

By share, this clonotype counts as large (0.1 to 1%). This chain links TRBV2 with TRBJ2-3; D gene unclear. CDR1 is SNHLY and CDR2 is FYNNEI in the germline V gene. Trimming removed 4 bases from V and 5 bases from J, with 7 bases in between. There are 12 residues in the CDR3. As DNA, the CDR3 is TGTGCCAGCAGTGCGCGTGGAGATACGCAGTATTTT. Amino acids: CASSARGDTQYF.

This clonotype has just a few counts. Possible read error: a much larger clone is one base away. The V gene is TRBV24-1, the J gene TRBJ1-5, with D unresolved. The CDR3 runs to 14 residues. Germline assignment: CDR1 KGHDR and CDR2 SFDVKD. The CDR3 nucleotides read TGTGCCACCAGAGATTTGAATAGCAATCAGCCCCAGCATTTT. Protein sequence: CATRDLNSNQPQHF.

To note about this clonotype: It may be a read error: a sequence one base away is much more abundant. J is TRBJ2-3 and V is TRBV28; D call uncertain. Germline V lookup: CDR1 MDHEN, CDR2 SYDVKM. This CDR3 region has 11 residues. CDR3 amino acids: CACSFADTQYF. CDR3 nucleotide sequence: TGTGCCTGCAGTTTCGCAGATACGCAGTATTTT.

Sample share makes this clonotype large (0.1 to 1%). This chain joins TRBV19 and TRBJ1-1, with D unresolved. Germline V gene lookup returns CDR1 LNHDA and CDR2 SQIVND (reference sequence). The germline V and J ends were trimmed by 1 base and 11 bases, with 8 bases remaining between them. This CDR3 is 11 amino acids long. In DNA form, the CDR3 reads TGTGCCAGTAGTATAGGTGTGAAGGCTTTCTTT. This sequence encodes CASSIGVKAFF.

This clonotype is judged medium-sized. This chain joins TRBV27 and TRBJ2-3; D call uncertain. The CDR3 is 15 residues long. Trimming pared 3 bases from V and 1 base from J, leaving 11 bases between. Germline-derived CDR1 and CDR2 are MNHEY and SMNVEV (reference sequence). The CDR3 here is CASSFGAAGTDTQYF. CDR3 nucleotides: TGTGCCAGCAGTTTCGGCGCAGCAGGCACAGATACGCAGTATTTT.

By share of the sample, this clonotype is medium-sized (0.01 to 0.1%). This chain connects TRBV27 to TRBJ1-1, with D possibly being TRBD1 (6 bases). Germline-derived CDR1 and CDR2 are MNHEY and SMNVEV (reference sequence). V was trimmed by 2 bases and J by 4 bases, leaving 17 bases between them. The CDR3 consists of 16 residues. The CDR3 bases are TGTGCCAGCAGTTTACTGAGGACAGCAGGCAGCACTGAAGCTTTCTTT. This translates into CASSLLRTAGSTEAFF.

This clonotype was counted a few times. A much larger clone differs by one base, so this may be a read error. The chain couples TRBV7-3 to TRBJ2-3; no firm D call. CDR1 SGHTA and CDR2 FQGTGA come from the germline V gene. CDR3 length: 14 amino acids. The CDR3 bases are TGTGCCAGCAGCGCCACTCTCCGGCCAGATGCGCAGTATTTT. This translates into CASSATLRPDAQYF.

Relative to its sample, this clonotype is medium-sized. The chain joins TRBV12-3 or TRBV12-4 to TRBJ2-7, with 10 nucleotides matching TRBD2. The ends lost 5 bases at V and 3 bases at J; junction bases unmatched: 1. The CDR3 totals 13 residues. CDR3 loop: CASSASGGYEQYF. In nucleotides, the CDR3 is TGTGCCAGCAGTGCTAGCGGGGGCTACGAGCAGTACTTC.

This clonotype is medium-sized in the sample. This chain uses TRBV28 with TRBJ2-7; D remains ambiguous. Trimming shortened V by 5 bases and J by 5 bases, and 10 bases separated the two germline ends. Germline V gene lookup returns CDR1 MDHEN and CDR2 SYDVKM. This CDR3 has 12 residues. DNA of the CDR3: TGTGCCAGCAGTGCCGATGCTGACGAGCAGTACTTC. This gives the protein CASSADADEQYF.

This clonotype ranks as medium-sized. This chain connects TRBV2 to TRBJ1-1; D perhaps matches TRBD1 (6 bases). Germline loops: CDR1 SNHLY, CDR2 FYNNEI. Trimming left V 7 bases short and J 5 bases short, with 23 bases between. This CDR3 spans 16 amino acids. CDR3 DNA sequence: TGTGCCAGCACCCAAATCTTCAGGGCCCAGGGGACTGAAGCTTTCTTT. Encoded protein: CASTQIFRAQGTEAFF. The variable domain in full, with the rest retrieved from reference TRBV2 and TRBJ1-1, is EPEVTQTPSHQVTQMGQEVILRCVPISNHLYFYWYRQILGQKVEFLVSFYNNEISEKSEIFDDQFSVERPDGSNFTLKIRSTKLEDSAMYFCASTQIFRAQGTEAFFGQGTRLTVV.

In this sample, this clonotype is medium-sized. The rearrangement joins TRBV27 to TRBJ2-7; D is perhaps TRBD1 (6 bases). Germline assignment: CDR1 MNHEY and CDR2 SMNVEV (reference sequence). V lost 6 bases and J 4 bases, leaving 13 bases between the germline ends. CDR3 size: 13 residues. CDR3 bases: TGTGCCAGCAGCGAAGCCACAGGGTACGAGCAGTACTTC. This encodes CASSEATGYEQYF.

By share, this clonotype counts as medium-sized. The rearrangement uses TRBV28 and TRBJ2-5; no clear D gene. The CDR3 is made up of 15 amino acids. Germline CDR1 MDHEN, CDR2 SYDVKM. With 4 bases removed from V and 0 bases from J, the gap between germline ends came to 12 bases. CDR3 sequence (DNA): TGTGCCAGCAGTTACTGGACGGCGTACCAAGAGACCCAGTACTTC. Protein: CASSYWTAYQETQYF.

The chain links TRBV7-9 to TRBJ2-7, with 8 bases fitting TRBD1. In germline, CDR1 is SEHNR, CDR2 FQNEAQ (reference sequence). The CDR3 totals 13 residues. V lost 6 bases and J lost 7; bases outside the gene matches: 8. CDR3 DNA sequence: TGTGCCAGCAGGCCGGGACAGGTGAGTGAGCAGTACTTC. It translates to CASRPGQVSEQYF.

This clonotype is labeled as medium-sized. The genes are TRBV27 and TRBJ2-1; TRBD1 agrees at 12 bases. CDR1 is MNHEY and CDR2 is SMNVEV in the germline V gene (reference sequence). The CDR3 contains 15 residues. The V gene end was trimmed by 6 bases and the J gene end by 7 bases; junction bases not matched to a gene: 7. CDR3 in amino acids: CASRGWDRGQNEQFF. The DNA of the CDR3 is TGTGCCAGCAGGGGGTGGGACAGGGGGCAGAATGAGCAGTTCTTC.

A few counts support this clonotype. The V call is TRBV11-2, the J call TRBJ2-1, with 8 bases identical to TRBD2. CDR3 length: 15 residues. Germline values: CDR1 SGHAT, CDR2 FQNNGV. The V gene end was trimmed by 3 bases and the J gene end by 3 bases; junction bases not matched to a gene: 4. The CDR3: CASSFPGGGYNEQFF. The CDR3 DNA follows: TGTGCCAGCAGCTTCCCGGGGGGGGGCTACAATGAGCAGTTCTTC. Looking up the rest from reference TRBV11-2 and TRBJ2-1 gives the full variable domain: EAGVAQSPRYKIIEKRQSVAFWCNPISGHATLYWYQQILGQGPKLLIQFQNNGVVDDSQLPKDRFSAERLKGVDSTLKIQPAKLEDSAVYLCASSFPGGGYNEQFFGPGTRLTVL.

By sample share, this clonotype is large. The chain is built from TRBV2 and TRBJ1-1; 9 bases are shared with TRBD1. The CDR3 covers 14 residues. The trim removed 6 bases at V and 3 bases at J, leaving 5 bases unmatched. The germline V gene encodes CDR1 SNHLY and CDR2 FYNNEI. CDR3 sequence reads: CASRTGQGDTEAFF. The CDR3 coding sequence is TGTGCCAGCAGGACGGGACAGGGTGACACTGAAGCTTTCTTT.

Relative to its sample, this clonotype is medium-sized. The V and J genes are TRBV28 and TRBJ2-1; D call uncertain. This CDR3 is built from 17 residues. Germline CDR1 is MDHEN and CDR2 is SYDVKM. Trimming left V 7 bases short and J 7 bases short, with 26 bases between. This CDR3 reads CASILNPRLSHSNEQFF. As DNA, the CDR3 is TGTGCCAGCATCCTGAACCCCAGGCTATCCCATAGTAATGAGCAGTTCTTC.

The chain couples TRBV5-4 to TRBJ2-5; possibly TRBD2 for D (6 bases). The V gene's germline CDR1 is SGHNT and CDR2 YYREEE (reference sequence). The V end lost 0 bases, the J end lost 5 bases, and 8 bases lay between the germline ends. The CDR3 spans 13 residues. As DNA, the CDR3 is TGTGCCAGCAGCTTGGGGGGGGTCGAGACCCAGTACTTC. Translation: CASSLGGVETQYF.

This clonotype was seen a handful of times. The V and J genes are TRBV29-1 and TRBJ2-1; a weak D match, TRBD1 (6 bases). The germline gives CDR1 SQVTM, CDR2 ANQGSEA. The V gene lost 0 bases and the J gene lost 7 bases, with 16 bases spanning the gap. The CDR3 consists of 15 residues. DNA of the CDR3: TGCAGCGTTGAAGACCACAGGGTAGTCAGTAATGAGCAGTTCTTC. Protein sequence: CSVEDHRVVSNEQFF.

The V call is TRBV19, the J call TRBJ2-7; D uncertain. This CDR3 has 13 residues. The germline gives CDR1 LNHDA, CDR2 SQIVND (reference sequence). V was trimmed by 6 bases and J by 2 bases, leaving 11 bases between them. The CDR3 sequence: CASSPSLAYEQYF. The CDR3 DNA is TGTGCCAGTAGCCCATCCCTTGCCTACGAGCAGTACTTC.

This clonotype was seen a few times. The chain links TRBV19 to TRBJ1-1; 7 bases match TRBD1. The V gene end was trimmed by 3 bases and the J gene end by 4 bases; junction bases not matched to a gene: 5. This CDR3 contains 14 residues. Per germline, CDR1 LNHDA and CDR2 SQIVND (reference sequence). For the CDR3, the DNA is TGTGCCAGTAGTATGGGAGCAGGGGGCACTGAAGCTTTCTTT. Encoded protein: CASSMGAGGTEAFF.